Following are 30 T cell receptor beta chains from one sample sequenced in a study of T cell changes during pregnancy in multiple sclerosis (dated by TCRdb to about 2019). The method behind the library was the immunoSEQ multiplex PCR assay. TCRdb limited this immuneACCESS table to in-frame rearrangements with V and J called. A share of clones is missing; checked studies link under half to unresolved V genes, and the rest is unexplained. This sample is represented by some 90,000 clones; 91% of them were singletons. About 1.7% of the sample belongs to the ten largest clones. The sample was peripheral blood, taken after pregnancy. Receptor source: a female donor in good health, enrolled as a control in a pregnancy study.

The J gene is TRBJ1-1, the V gene TRBV7-9; D might be TRBD1 (6 bases). Germline V gene lookup returns CDR1 SEHNR and CDR2 FQNEAQ (reference sequence). The ends were cut back, 3 bases at V and 5 bases at J, with 16 bases in the middle. This CDR3 has 15 amino acids. The CDR3 reads CASSFPQGGGTEAFF. The CDR3 DNA follows: TGTGCCAGCAGCTTTCCACAGGGAGGGGGGACTGAAGCTTTCTTT.

This clone showed up just a few times. V is TRBV6-4 and J is TRBJ2-1; 7 bases match TRBD1. The CDR3 consists of 15 residues. V trimming: 2 bases; J trimming: 8 bases; junction bases outside the gene matches: 9. CDR1 is MRHNA, CDR2 SNTAGT, per germline. The chain's CDR3 is CASSDRDSFVDEQFF. The CDR3 region has the DNA TGTGCCAGCAGTGACCGGGACAGCTTTGTGGATGAGCAGTTCTTC.

The rearrangement joins TRBV19 to TRBJ1-5, with D perhaps TRBD1 (6 bases). The germline V gene encodes CDR1 LNHDA and CDR2 SQIVND (reference sequence). Trimming stripped 3 bases from V and 6 bases from J, with 15 bases between. The CDR3 runs to 15 residues. The CDR3 region is CASSIRDMSSQPQHF. The CDR3, as DNA: TGTGCCAGTAGTATCCGGGACATGTCAAGTCAGCCCCAGCATTTT.

The chain links TRBV18 to TRBJ1-4, with D possibly TRBD1 on 6 matching bases. Germline V gives CDR1 KGHSH, CDR2 LQKENI. The ends were cut back, 4 bases at V and 1 base at J, with 13 bases in the middle. The CDR3 contains 16 residues. This CDR3 reads CASSRLRQETNEKLFF. The DNA for the CDR3 is TGTGCCAGCTCACGACTAAGACAGGAAACTAATGAAAAACTGTTTTTT.

V usage is TRBV19 and J usage is TRBJ1-2, with 11 bases identical to TRBD1. With V trimmed by 3 bases and J by 3 bases, 0 bases remained unmatched. Per the germline V gene, CDR1 is LNHDA and CDR2 is SQIVND (reference sequence). The CDR3 runs to 14 residues. CDR3 sequence (DNA): TGTGCCAGTAGTATGGGACAGGGGGACTATGGCTACACCTTC. Encoded protein: CASSMGQGDYGYTF.

The rearrangement links TRBV10-1 to TRBJ2-7; perhaps TRBD2 as D (5 bases). The CDR3 covers 11 residues. Germline V lookup: CDR1 WNHNN, CDR2 SYGVQD (reference sequence). Trimming removed 4 bases at V and 10 bases at J, with 11 bases between. CDR3 coding DNA: TGCGCCAGCAGTGGTCCCGGGAAACAGTACTTC. It encodes CASSGPGKQYF.

The V call is TRBV6-5, the J call TRBJ1-1; D gene ambiguous. Trimming took 6 bases from V and 3 from J, leaving 8 bases between them. This CDR3 is built from 12 residues. The germline CDR1 and CDR2 sequences are MNHEY and SVGAGI. CDR3 sequence: CASSRRDTEAFF. The CDR3 bases are TGTGCCAGCAGCAGGAGGGACACTGAAGCTTTCTTT.

This chain connects TRBV28 to TRBJ2-7, with a tentative D call TRBD2 (7 bases). Germline CDR1 MDHEN, CDR2 SYDVKM. The CDR3 length is 13 residues. The ends were cut back, 7 bases at V and 1 base at J, with 11 bases in the middle. In nucleotides, the CDR3 is TGTGCCAGCATAGGGGGGGTTTCCTACGAGCAGTACTTC. Amino acids: CASIGGVSYEQYF.

V usage is TRBV14 and J usage is TRBJ2-2, with D tentatively TRBD2 (6 bases). The V and J ends lost 1 base and 2 bases respectively, with 11 bases between them. The CDR3 contains 16 residues. CDR1 SGHDN and CDR2 FVKESK come from the germline V gene. CDR3 loop: CASSQVAGINTGELFF. The CDR3 DNA reads as TGTGCCAGCAGCCAAGTGGCGGGGATCAACACCGGGGAGCTGTTTTTT.

This chain connects TRBV28 to TRBJ2-3, with D tentatively TRBD2 (5 bases). The length of the CDR3 is 13 residues. V shed 10 bases and J shed 4 bases, with 15 bases lying between them. The V gene's germline CDR1 is MDHEN and CDR2 SYDVKM. The CDR3 DNA reads TGTGCCATAGGCGGGTCGGGCGCAGATACGCAGTATTTT. Its translation is CAIGGSGADTQYF. Drawing the rest from reference TRBV28 and TRBJ2-3, the complete variable domain is DVKVTQSSRYLVKRTGEKVFLECVQDMDHENMFWYRQDPGLGLRLIYFSYDVKMKEKGDIPEGYSVSREKKERFSLILESASTNQTSMYLCAIGGSGADTQYFGPGTRLTVL.

V is TRBV5-6 and J is TRBJ2-1; possibly TRBD1 for D (6 bases). Germline V gene sequence: CDR1 SGHDT, CDR2 YYEEEE. V lost 0 bases and J 4 bases, leaving 23 bases between the germline ends. This CDR3 spans 19 amino acids. This CDR3 reads CASSLARQGTLAVYNEQFF. The DNA of the CDR3 is TGTGCCAGCAGCTTGGCTCGGCAGGGGACCCTCGCGGTGTACAATGAGCAGTTCTTC.

The V call is TRBV11-3, the J call TRBJ2-7; a weak D match, TRBD1 (5 bases). V lost 1 base and J lost 6, with 16 bases in between. There are 15 residues in the CDR3. Germline loops: CDR1 SGHNT, CDR2 YENEEA. CDR3 sequence reads: CASSLGGREGTEQYF. The CDR3 coding sequence is TGTGCCAGCAGCTTAGGAGGCAGGGAAGGAACCGAGCAGTACTTC.

V is TRBV29-1 and J is TRBJ1-2, with 9 bases identical to TRBD1. Unmatched junction bases numbered 6, after V lost 5 bases and J lost 2 bases. Germline lookup yields CDR1 SQVTM and CDR2 ANQGSEA. The CDR3 sequence is 14 residues long. In DNA, the CDR3 is TGCAGCGTTCCCTGGACAGGGGAGAACTATGGCTACACCTTC. Translated, it gives CSVPWTGENYGYTF.

This sequence joins TRBV5-1 and TRBJ2-2, with 9 bases matching TRBD1. CDR3 length equals 15 residues. Germline V gives CDR1 SGHRS, CDR2 YFSETQ. V lost 2 bases to trimming and J lost 6 bases; unmatched junction nucleotides: 5. This CDR3 is CASSLGQGRPGELFF. DNA of the CDR3: TGCGCCAGCAGCTTAGGACAGGGGAGGCCCGGGGAGCTGTTTTTT.

V is TRBV15 and J is TRBJ1-5; TRBD1 is a possible D gene (6 bases). This CDR3 spans 16 amino acids. V was trimmed by 3 bases and J by 4 bases, leaving 16 bases between them. The V gene's germline CDR1 is LNHNV and CDR2 YYDKDF (reference sequence). CDR3 in DNA: TGTGCCACCAGCAGGTCTGGGACAACGCCGAATCAGCCCCAGCATTTT. It specifies CATSRSGTTPNQPQHF.

Only one count was recorded for this clone. The junction differs from germline at one of its ends, possibly a read error. The CDR3 region has the DNA TGTGCCACCAGCGGAGGGAGCCCCACTAAAGCTTTCTTT. It translates to CATSGGSPTKAFF. The chain recombines TRBV15 with TRBJ1-1; D gene unclear. This CDR3 spans 13 amino acids. Germline values: CDR1 LNHNV, CDR2 YYDKDF (reference sequence).

In this sample, this clone turned up a few times. This chain uses TRBV2 with TRBJ1-2; TRBD1 aligns across 9 bases. In germline, CDR1 is SNHLY, CDR2 FYNNEI. The CDR3 is 14 amino acids. The V gene end was trimmed by 5 bases and the J gene end by 4 bases; junction bases not matched to a gene: 5. The CDR3 DNA reads as TGTGCCAGCAGTACTCAGGGACAGGGCTATGGCTACACCTTC. This translates into CASSTQGQGYGYTF.

This clone has only one observation. The chain links TRBV5-1 to TRBJ2-2, with D perhaps TRBD1 (6 bases). V dropped 4 bases and J dropped 0 bases, with 10 bases sitting between them. The germline V gene has CDR1 SGHRS and CDR2 YFSETQ. This CDR3 region has 15 residues. The CDR3: CASSTGFANTGELFF. CDR3 sequence (DNA): TGCGCCAGCAGCACAGGGTTCGCGAACACCGGGGAGCTGTTTTTT.

This clone was seen more than once but under ten times. The V call is TRBV9, the J call TRBJ1-1; 9 nucleotides match TRBD1. The CDR3 covers 14 residues. Germline V gene sequence: CDR1 SGDLS, CDR2 YYNGEE. V trimming: 0 bases; J trimming: 5 bases; junction bases outside the gene matches: 2. The CDR3 spells CASSVVDRGTEAFF. In DNA form, the CDR3 reads TGTGCCAGCAGCGTAGTGGACAGGGGAACTGAAGCTTTCTTT.

This rearrangement joins TRBV6-4 to TRBJ2-1, with 7 nucleotides matching TRBD2. V lost 8 bases and J lost 7; bases outside the gene matches: 14. This CDR3 comprises 15 residues. CDR1 and CDR2 from the germline V gene are MRHNA and SNTAGT. CDR3 residues: CASSREQRGINEQFF. CDR3 sequence (DNA): TGTGCCAGCTCCCGGGAGCAGCGGGGTATTAATGAGCAGTTCTTC.

The CDR3 spells CASSSTGGGSYEQYF. CDR3 nucleotide sequence: TGTGCCAGCAGCTCGACAGGGGGAGGCTCCTACGAGCAGTACTTC. The genes are TRBV11-2 and TRBJ2-7, with TRBD1 identical over 9 bases. The CDR3 spans 15 residues. V lost 4 bases to trimming and J lost 0 bases; unmatched junction nucleotides: 4. Germline CDR1 reads SGHAT; CDR2 reads FQNNGV.

The chain links TRBV7-8 to TRBJ2-7; 7 bases match TRBD2. This CDR3 has 16 residues. Germline V gene data show CDR1 as SGHVS and CDR2 as FQNEAQ. V lost 5 bases and J lost 3; bases outside the gene matches: 13. CDR3 in DNA: TGTGCCAGCAGCCTGGGCCACGGGGGGTATAACTACGAGCAGTACTTC. Protein: CASSLGHGGYNYEQYF.

The chain couples TRBV28 to TRBJ2-7; D is possibly TRBD1 (6 bases). V shed 7 bases and J shed 6 bases, with 16 bases lying between them. Germline CDR1 MDHEN, CDR2 SYDVKM. This CDR3 is built from 13 residues. For the CDR3, the DNA is TGTGCCAGCATTAGAGGGCAGGGGTCCGAGCAGTACTTC. Protein sequence: CASIRGQGSEQYF.

The chain combines TRBV18 with TRBJ1-1; D gene unclear. V lost 0 bases and J 0 bases, leaving 8 bases between the germline ends. This CDR3 is 15 amino acids long. Per the germline V gene, CDR1 is KGHSH and CDR2 is LQKENI. The DNA for the CDR3 is TGTGCCAGCTCACCACCAGCCCTCATGAACACTGAAGCTTTCTTT. This translates into CASSPPALMNTEAFF. Combining the CDR3 with reference TRBV18 and TRBJ1-1 gives the whole variable domain NAGVMQNPRHLVRRRGQEARLRCSPMKGHSHVYWYRQLPEEGLKFMVYLQKENIIDESGMPKERFSAEFPKEGPSILRIQQVVRGDSAAYFCASSPPALMNTEAFFGQGTRLTVV.

V and J are TRBV29-1 and TRBJ1-1; 8 bases are shared with TRBD1. The germline CDR1 and CDR2 sequences are SQVTM and ANQGSEA. The CDR3 spans 12 residues. The trim removed 7 bases at V and 3 bases at J, leaving 4 bases unmatched. The CDR3 DNA reads TGCAGCGCCTCGACAGGGGACACTGAAGCTTTCTTT. Amino acid sequence: CSASTGDTEAFF.

CDR3: CASSPRTGGAYEQYF. DNA for the CDR3: TGTGCCAGCAGCCCGAGGACAGGGGGCGCGTACGAGCAGTACTTC. The J gene is TRBJ2-7, the V gene TRBV11-2, with 11 bases aligning to TRBD1. The CDR3 spans 15 residues. Germline CDR1 and CDR2: SGHAT and FQNNGV. The ends lost 5 bases at V and 4 bases at J; junction bases unmatched: 7.

The V call is TRBV5-8, the J call TRBJ1-1; D is unresolved. The CDR3 is 15 residues long. Germline CDR1 reads SGHTS; CDR2 reads YDEGEE. Trimming removed 1 base from V and 1 base from J, with 11 bases in between. The CDR3 loop is CASSLRFKRNTEAFF. DNA for the CDR3: TGTGCCAGCAGCTTGCGCTTCAAGAGGAACACTGAAGCTTTCTTT.

This chain links TRBV9 with TRBJ1-4; D is unclear. Germline assignment: CDR1 SGDLS and CDR2 YYNGEE. The CDR3 runs to 14 residues. V was pared by 2 bases and J by 2 bases, with 7 bases between. CDR3 sequence: CASSVEATNEKLFF. CDR3 nucleotide sequence: TGTGCCAGCAGCGTGGAGGCGACTAATGAAAAACTGTTTTTT.

This chain uses TRBV9 with TRBJ1-1, with 8 bases that match TRBD1. V shed 3 bases, J shed 5 bases, and the junction held 12 bases outside the gene matches. CDR3 size: 16 residues. Germline CDR1 is SGDLS and CDR2 is YYNGEE. The CDR3 is CASSASKTGVGTEAFF. Written as DNA, the CDR3 is TGTGCCAGCAGCGCTTCCAAGACAGGGGTGGGAACTGAAGCTTTCTTT.

The chain recombines TRBV9 with TRBJ2-1; 8 positions match TRBD2. Losses at the gene ends were 3 bases for V and 8 bases for J; bases not matched to a gene: 10. In germline, CDR1 is SGDLS, CDR2 YYNGEE. There are 15 residues in the CDR3. The CDR3 spells CASSAGGGSIDEQFF. CDR3 DNA sequence: TGTGCCAGCAGCGCCGGGGGGGGAAGTATAGATGAGCAGTTCTTC.